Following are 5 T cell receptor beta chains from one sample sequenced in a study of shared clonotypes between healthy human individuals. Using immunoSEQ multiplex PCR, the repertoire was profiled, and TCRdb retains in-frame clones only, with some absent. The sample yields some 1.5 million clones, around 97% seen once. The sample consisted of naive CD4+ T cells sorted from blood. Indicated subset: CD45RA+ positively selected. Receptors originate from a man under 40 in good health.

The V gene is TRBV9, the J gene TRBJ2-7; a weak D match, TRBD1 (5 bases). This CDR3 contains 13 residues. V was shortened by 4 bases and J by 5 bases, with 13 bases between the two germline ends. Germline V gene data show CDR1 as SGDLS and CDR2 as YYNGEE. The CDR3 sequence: CASSPPGLDEQYF. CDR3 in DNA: TGTGCCAGCAGCCCCCCAGGGTTGGACGAGCAGTACTTC.

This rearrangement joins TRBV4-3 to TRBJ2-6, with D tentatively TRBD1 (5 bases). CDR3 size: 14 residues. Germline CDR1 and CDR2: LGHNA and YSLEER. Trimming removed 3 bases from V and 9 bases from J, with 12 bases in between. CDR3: CASSHLRDSNVLTF. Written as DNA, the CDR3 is TGCGCCAGCAGCCACCTCCGAGACAGCAACGTCCTGACTTTC.

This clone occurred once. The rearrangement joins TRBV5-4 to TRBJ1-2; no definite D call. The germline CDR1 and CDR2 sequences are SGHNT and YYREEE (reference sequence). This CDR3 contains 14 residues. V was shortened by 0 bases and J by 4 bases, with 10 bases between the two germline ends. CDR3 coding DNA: TGTGCCAGCAGCTTGGGGGCCGACACCTATGGCTACACCTTC. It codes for CASSLGADTYGYTF.

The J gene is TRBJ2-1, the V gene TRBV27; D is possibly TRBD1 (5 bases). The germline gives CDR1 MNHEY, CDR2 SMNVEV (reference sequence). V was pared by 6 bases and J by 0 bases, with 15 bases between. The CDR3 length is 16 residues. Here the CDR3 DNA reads TGTGCCAGCAGCAGTTTAAGGGGCCACTCCTACAATGAGCAGTTCTTC. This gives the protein CASSSLRGHSYNEQFF.

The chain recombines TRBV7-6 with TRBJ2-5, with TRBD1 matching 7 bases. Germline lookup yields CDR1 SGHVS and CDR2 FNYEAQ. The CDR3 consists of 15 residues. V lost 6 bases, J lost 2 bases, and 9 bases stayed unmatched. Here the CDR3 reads CASRSTGTDQETQYF. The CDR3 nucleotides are TGTGCCAGCAGGTCAACCGGGACAGATCAAGAGACCCAGTACTTC.